The 26 T cell receptor beta chains presented below share a single source sample, sequenced in a study of spatial heterogeneity in lung cancer. Each CDR3 protein gets one entry after TCRdb re-called the 5' RACE reads with MiXCR. The table records about 8,600 distinct CDR3 sequences, approximately 4.9% of them present only once. Described time point: sample taken at primary tumor resection. This specimen was PBMCs, taken at surgery. These receptors were obtained from a male donor with early-stage non-small cell lung cancer.

A few counts support this clonotype. This chain connects TRBV28 to TRBJ1-1; 7 nucleotides match TRBD1. Germline assignment: CDR1 MDHEN and CDR2 SYDVKM. This CDR3 is 15 amino acids long. V lost 7 bases to trimming and J lost 1 base; unmatched junction nucleotides: 9. CDR3 coding DNA: TGTGCCAGCACCTTCAGGGGGGTCTCGAACACTGAAGCTTTCTTT. Its translation: CASTFRGVSNTEAFF.

This clonotype has ten or more counts. This chain uses TRBV9 with TRBJ1-3; 9 nucleotides line up with TRBD1. The CDR3 length is 15 residues. The J segment lost 5 bases and the V segment lost 2 bases, leaving 5 bases of the junction unmatched. Germline CDR1 reads SGDLS; CDR2 reads YYNGEE. As DNA, the CDR3 is TGTGCCAGCAGCGTGGGACAGGGTGTAAGAAACACCATATATTTT. This sequence encodes CASSVGQGVRNTIYF.

This clonotype has a count of ten or more. V is TRBV5-1 and J is TRBJ2-5, with TRBD1 as a possible D gene (6 bases). The CDR3 extends over 12 amino acids. Germline CDR1 reads SGHRS; CDR2 reads YFSETQ. V was cut by 7 bases and J by 4 bases, with 11 bases left in between. Written as DNA, the CDR3 is TGCGCCAGCCGGATGGGGGCAGAGACCCAGTACTTC. This gives the protein CASRMGAETQYF.

This chain uses TRBV27 with TRBJ2-3; 11 bases line up with TRBD2. Trimming at V came to 0 bases and at J to 2 bases, leaving 4 bases not matched to a gene. The CDR3 extends over 17 amino acids. The germline gives CDR1 MNHEY, CDR2 SMNVEV (reference sequence). The CDR3 coding sequence is TGTGCCAGCAGTTTATCCACTAGCGGGGGTGTCACAGATACGCAGTATTTT. Its translation is CASSLSTSGGVTDTQYF.

This clonotype is medium-sized in the sample. The gene calls are TRBV7-2 and TRBJ1-1, with D tentatively TRBD1 (5 bases). Deletions cut 5 bases from V and 5 bases from J, with 18 bases between. The CDR3 is made up of 15 amino acids. Per the germline V gene, CDR1 is SGHTA and CDR2 is FQGNSA. CDR3 amino acids: CASSLTGTAGTEAFF. The CDR3 DNA reads TGTGCCAGCAGCCTAACCGGGACGGCGGGGACTGAAGCTTTCTTT.

The chain couples TRBV2 to TRBJ2-1; no firm D call. V lost 2 bases and J lost 12, with 17 bases in between. The CDR3 has 14 residues. Germline loops: CDR1 SNHLY, CDR2 FYNNEI. The CDR3 loop is CASSEFLFSGSQFF. In DNA form, the CDR3 reads TGTGCCAGCAGTGAATTTTTGTTCTCCGGCTCGCAGTTCTTC.

The CDR3 DNA reads TGTGCCAGCTCACCACCGGTAGCGGGGGCGCAGGAGCAGTACTTC. It yields the protein CASSPPVAGAQEQYF. The chain recombines TRBV18 with TRBJ2-7, with 9 bases that match TRBD2. The CDR3 totals 15 residues. V was clipped by 0 bases and J by 7 bases; unmatched bases: 7. Per germline, CDR1 KGHSH and CDR2 LQKENI.

This clonotype has a count of ten or more. The chain combines TRBV6-1 with TRBJ2-3; a possible D gene is TRBD2 (5 bases). Germline V lookup: CDR1 MNHNS, CDR2 SASEGT. The V end was cut by 2 bases, the J end by 0 bases, with 9 bases between. The CDR3 extends over 15 amino acids. The DNA of the CDR3 is TGTGCCAGCAGTGAATGGAGCGGTAGCACAGATACGCAGTATTTT. Protein: CASSEWSGSTDTQYF.

Judged by abundance, this clonotype is medium-sized. The rearrangement links TRBV29-1 to TRBJ1-6, with D unresolved. There are 12 residues in the CDR3. Germline CDR1 reads SQVTM; CDR2 reads ANQGSEA. Trimming pared 4 bases from V and 10 bases from J, leaving 11 bases between. The CDR3 sequence: CSVVRHGSPLHF. CDR3 coding DNA: TGCAGCGTTGTTCGGCATGGGTCACCCCTCCACTTT. Supplemented by reference TRBV29-1 and TRBJ1-6, the full variable domain reads SAVISQKPSRDICQRGTSLTIQCQVDSQVTMMFWYRQQPGQSLTLIATANQGSEATYESGFVIDKFPISRPNLTFSTLTVSNMSPEDSSIYLCSVVRHGSPLHFGNGTRLTVT.

This clonotype was recorded many times. This chain joins TRBV14 and TRBJ1-3, with D maybe TRBD1 (6 bases). Trimming stripped 5 bases from V and 0 bases from J, with 14 bases between. The CDR3 consists of 16 residues. Looked up from germline, CDR1 is SGHDN and CDR2 is FVKESK. The CDR3 DNA reads TGTGCCAGCAGCGGACACAGGGCCACCTCTGGAAACACCATATATTTT. Amino acid sequence: CASSGHRATSGNTIYF.

Many counts were recorded for this clonotype. In nucleotides, the CDR3 is TGTGCCAGCAGTTACTACGAGACCCAGTACTTC. Translating gives CASSYYETQYF. This chain links TRBV6-6 with TRBJ2-5, with D uncertain. Germline V gives CDR1 MNHNY, CDR2 SVGAGI (reference sequence). The CDR3 covers 11 residues. V lost 1 base and J lost 5, with 2 bases in between.

This clonotype was seen ten or more times. Written as DNA, the CDR3 is TGCGCCAGCAGTCCGGGCGAGGGTTCACCCCTCCACTTT. Residues: CASSPGEGSPLHF. This chain uses TRBV10-2 with TRBJ1-6; D remains unclear. The length of the CDR3 is 13 residues. V lost 5 bases, J lost 9 bases, and 11 bases lay in between. CDR1 WSHSY and CDR2 SAAADI come from the germline V gene.

This clonotype was picked up a small number of times. The chain has TRBV18 and TRBJ2-2; D is unresolved. The length of the CDR3 is 14 residues. Germline values: CDR1 KGHSH, CDR2 LQKENI. Trimming removed 5 bases from V and 0 bases from J, with 7 bases in between. CDR3 nucleotide sequence: TGTGCCAGCTCATCCTCCCCGAACACCGGGGAGCTGTTTTTT. It yields the protein CASSSSPNTGELFF. Supplemented by reference TRBV18 and TRBJ2-2, the full variable domain reads NAGVMQNPRHLVRRRGQEARLRCSPMKGHSHVYWYRQLPEEGLKFMVYLQKENIIDESGMPKERFSAEFPKEGPSILRIQQVVRGDSAAYFCASSSSPNTGELFFGEGSRLTVL.

This clonotype appeared many times. The gene calls are TRBV15 and TRBJ2-1; 10 bases map to TRBD2. The junction had 1 base not matched to a gene; V was cut back by 2 bases and J by 0 bases. Germline CDR1 and CDR2: LNHNV and YYDKDF (reference sequence). The CDR3 sequence is 16 residues long. CDR3 in DNA: TGTGCCACCAGCAGATCTAGCGGGAGCTCCTACAATGAGCAGTTCTTC. It encodes CATSRSSGSSYNEQFF.

The table lists this clonotype with many counts. The genes are TRBV5-1 and TRBJ2-7, with D perhaps TRBD1 or TRBD2 (5 bases each). In germline, CDR1 is SGHRS, CDR2 YFSETQ. The CDR3 runs 16 residues. V was trimmed by 0 bases and J by 4 bases, leaving 17 bases between them. CDR3 protein: CASSLVGVWMLYEQYV. Written as DNA, the CDR3 is TGCGCCAGCAGCTTGGTGGGGGTGTGGATGTTATACGAGCAGTACGTC.

The table lists this clonotype with a few counts. The chain employs TRBV30 and TRBJ2-5; D gene ambiguous. Trimming shortened V by 4 bases and J by 4 bases, and 10 bases separated the two germline ends. The CDR3 sequence is 12 residues long. Germline loops: CDR1 GTSNPN, CDR2 SVGIG (reference sequence). CDR3 nucleotides: TGTGCCTGGATGAGGAACACAGAGACCCAGTACTTC. Amino acids: CAWMRNTETQYF.

This chain uses TRBV27 with TRBJ2-5, with TRBD1 as a possible D gene (5 bases). The CDR3 runs 16 residues. The V end was cut by 5 bases, the J end by 10 bases, with 26 bases between. Germline values: CDR1 MNHEY, CDR2 SMNVEV (reference sequence). The CDR3 DNA is TGTGCCAGCAGTCTCGATCTATCGGACAACCCAAGGAGCCAGTACTTC. This gives the protein CASSLDLSDNPRSQYF.

This clonotype was seen repeatedly, ten times or more. The V call is TRBV28, the J call TRBJ1-4; a possible D gene is TRBD1 (6 bases). Germline V gene sequence: CDR1 MDHEN, CDR2 SYDVKM. V was clipped by 5 bases and J by 13 bases, with 14 bases between them. This CDR3 is built from 12 residues. The CDR3 nucleotides are TGTGCCAGCAGTCTCACCAGGGGCCCACTGTTTTTT. Its translation is CASSLTRGPLFF.

As for this clonotype: This may be a read error: a much more frequent sequence differs by one nucleotide. This sequence joins TRBV5-1 and TRBJ2-3; 10 nucleotides line up with TRBD2. J lost 0 bases, V lost 4 bases, and 5 bases had no gene match. CDR1 is SGHRS and CDR2 is YFSETQ in the germline V gene. The CDR3 runs 16 residues. The DNA of the CDR3 is TGCGCCAGCAGCCCTAGCGGGAGACTTAGCACAGATACGCAGTATTTT. Translation gives CASSPSGRLSTDTQYF.

There are many counts of this clonotype. The rearrangement uses TRBV7-2 and TRBJ1-6; perhaps TRBD1 as D (6 bases). Trimming stripped 5 bases from V and 6 bases from J, with 14 bases between. CDR1 and CDR2 (germline): SGHTA, FQGNSA. The length of the CDR3 is 15 residues. The CDR3 protein is CASSRGGSFNSPLHF. The CDR3 nucleotides are TGTGCCAGCAGCCGGGGGGGCAGTTTTAATTCACCCCTCCACTTT. Filled out from reference TRBV7-2 and TRBJ1-6, the complete variable domain reads GAGVSQSPSNKVTEKGKDVELRCDPISGHTALYWYRQSLGQGLEFLIYFQGNSAPDKSGLPSDRFSAERTGGSVSTLTIQRTQQEDSAVYLCASSRGGSFNSPLHFGNGTRLTVT.

This chain links TRBV6-1 with TRBJ2-1; TRBD2 matches at 12 bases. The germline V gene has CDR1 MNHNS and CDR2 SASEGT. This CDR3 comprises 18 residues. The ends lost 1 base at V and 7 bases at J; junction bases unmatched: 11. The CDR3 is CASSEEPPTSGGRNEQFF. DNA for the CDR3: TGTGCCAGCAGTGAAGAGCCCCCCACTAGCGGGGGGAGGAATGAGCAGTTCTTC.

This clonotype showed up just once. This chain uses TRBV6-6 with TRBJ1-6, with unresolved D. The CDR3 length is 18 residues. From germline, CDR1 is MNHNY and CDR2 SVGAGI (reference sequence). Trimming stripped 0 bases from V and 0 bases from J, with 12 bases between. The CDR3, as DNA: TGTGCCAGCAGTTACTCGAGGGTCAGGATCTCCTATAATTCACCCCTCCACTTT. Protein product: CASSYSRVRISYNSPLHF.

J is TRBJ1-2 and V is TRBV29-1; 9 bases map to TRBD1. The CDR3 has 13 amino acids. Germline loops: CDR1 SQVTM, CDR2 ANQGSEA. V gave up 5 bases and J gave up 8 bases; unmatched junction bases: 9. Here the CDR3 reads CSVPGTGLRGYTF. The CDR3 region has the DNA TGCAGCGTTCCCGGGACAGGGCTGCGCGGCTACACCTTC.

In its sample, this clonotype was seen many times. The chain carries TRBV19 and TRBJ1-2; possible D gene TRBD1, 5 bases. Germline CDR1 reads LNHDA; CDR2 reads SQIVND (reference sequence). Trimming stripped 2 bases from V and 8 bases from J, with 15 bases between. This CDR3 comprises 14 residues. The CDR3 here is CASSIPTGLRGYTF. In DNA form, the CDR3 reads TGTGCCAGTAGTATACCAACGGGACTTCGGGGCTACACCTTC.

This clonotype has more than one count but fewer than ten. The rearrangement links TRBV7-2 to TRBJ1-1; D unresolved. The length of the CDR3 is 14 residues. V lost 0 bases to trimming and J lost 6 bases, with 11 bases between them. Germline V CDR1 and CDR2: SGHTA, FQGNSA. CDR3 coding DNA: TGTGCCAGCAGCTTAGCGGGATGGCAGTCTGAAGCTTTCTTT. Its protein is CASSLAGWQSEAFF.

V usage is TRBV21-1 and J usage is TRBJ2-1; TRBD2, the table's D call, was not compared with the DNA. TRBV21-1 is a pseudogene. This CDR3 spans 19 amino acids. The CDR3, as DNA: TGTGCCAGCAGCAAAGAAAAGCCTAAGCGGGGTTCGAGTTTAAATGAGCAGTTCTTC. Protein product: CASSKEKPKRGSSLNEQFF.